This TCR beta chain originates from a study of beta chain features in type 1 diabetes. Overall study findings and caveats: Compared with healthy donors, patients appeared to share more similar naive, central memory and regulatory TCRB repertoires. Within each of all four CD4+ subsets, Type 1 diabetes patients had TCRB CDR3s that were moderately but significantly shorter.

The CDR3 has 16 residues. V trimming: 1 base; J trimming: 6 bases; junction bases outside the gene matches: 6. The germline V gene encodes CDR1 SGHTA and CDR2 FQGNSA. TCRB transcripts that were expressed got sequenced, as all of the isolated RNA had been reverse transcribed. Clones were sequenced by immunoSEQ multiplex PCR, and TCRdb holds only the in-frame ones, with some missing. The sample lists about 180,000 clones, 13% occurring once. Markers CD45RO/CCR7/CD25/CD127/CD95/CD27 served to sort CD4+ naive, central memory, regulatory and stem cell-like memory cells. With respect to this clone: Its antigen is unidentified.

The TCR comes from a woman between 18 and 29 years old in good health. The sample taken for sequencing was central memory CD4+ T cells from blood. The chain carries TRBV7-2 and TRBJ1-1; 12 bases fit TRBD1. This CDR3 is CASSLGDRGLRAEAFF. The CDR3 bases are TGTGCCAGCAGCTTAGGGGACAGGGGGCTGAGGGCTGAAGCTTTCTTT. Complete variable domain (other parts from reference TRBV7-2 and TRBJ1-1): GAGVSQSPSNKVTEKGKDVELRCDPISGHTALYWYRQSLGQGLEFLIYFQGNSAPDKSGLPSDRFSAERTGGSVSTLTIQRTQQEDSAVYLCASSLGDRGLRAEAFFGQGTRLTVV.